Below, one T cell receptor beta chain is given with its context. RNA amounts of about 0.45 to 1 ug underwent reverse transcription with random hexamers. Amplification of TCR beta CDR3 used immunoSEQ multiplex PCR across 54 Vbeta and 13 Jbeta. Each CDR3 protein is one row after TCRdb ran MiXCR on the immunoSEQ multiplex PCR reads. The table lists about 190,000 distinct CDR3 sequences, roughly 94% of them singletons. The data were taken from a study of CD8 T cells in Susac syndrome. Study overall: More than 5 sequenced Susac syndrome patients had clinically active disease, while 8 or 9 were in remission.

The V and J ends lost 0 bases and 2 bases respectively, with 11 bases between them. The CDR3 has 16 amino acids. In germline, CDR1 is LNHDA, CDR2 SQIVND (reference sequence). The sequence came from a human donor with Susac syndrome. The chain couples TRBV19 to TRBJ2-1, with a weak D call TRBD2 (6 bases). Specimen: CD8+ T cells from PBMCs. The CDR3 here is CASSIDHGSAYNEQFF. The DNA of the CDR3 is TGTGCCAGTAGTATAGATCACGGGAGCGCCTACAATGAGCAGTTCTTC.